This T cell receptor (beta chain) originates from a study of blood T cell repertoires in COVID-19. About the research overall: Sites across the United States, Italy and Spain contributed samples from acute and convalescent COVID-19.

The CDR3 is 15 amino acids. The V gene's germline CDR1 is MNHEY and CDR2 SVGAGI. V was clipped by 0 bases and J by 4 bases, with 12 bases between them. TCRdb's table, derived via immunoSEQ multiplex PCR, lists solely in-frame clones and lacks some. Of some 520,000 clones listed, 89% are singletons. This TCR was recovered from a man between 18 and 29 years old with COVID-19, enrolled during active disease. Sequencing input: peripheral blood. This chain links TRBV6-5 with TRBJ1-2; D remains ambiguous. CDR3 protein: CASSYSTNRGYGYTF. CDR3 in DNA: TGTGCCAGCAGTTACTCGACGAACCGGGGCTATGGCTACACCTTC.